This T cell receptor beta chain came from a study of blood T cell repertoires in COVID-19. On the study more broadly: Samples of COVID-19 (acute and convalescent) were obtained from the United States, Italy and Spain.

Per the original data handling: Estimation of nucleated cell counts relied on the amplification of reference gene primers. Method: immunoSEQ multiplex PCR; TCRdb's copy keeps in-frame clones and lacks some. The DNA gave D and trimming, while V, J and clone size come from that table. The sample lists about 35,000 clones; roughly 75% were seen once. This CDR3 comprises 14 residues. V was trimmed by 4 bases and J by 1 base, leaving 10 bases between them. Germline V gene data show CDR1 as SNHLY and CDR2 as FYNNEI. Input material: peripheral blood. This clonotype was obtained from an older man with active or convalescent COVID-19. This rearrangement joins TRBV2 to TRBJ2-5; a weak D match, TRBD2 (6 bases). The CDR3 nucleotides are TGTGCCAGCAGTGCGATGACTAGCCAAGAGACCCAGTACTTC. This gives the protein CASSAMTSQETQYF.